Given below is one T cell receptor beta chain in context. Its antigen remains unidentified. These data come from a study of T-cell memory formation after mild COVID-19. Points from the study as a whole: CD4/CD8 balance characterized clones contracting day 15 to 85, and CD4+ skew characterized later expanders. Certain responding clones were present in pre-infection memory, suggesting participation of cross-reactive memory.

The germline V gene encodes CDR1 ENHRY and CDR2 SYGVKD. The CDR3 is 15 residues long. Trimming at V came to 0 bases and at J to 8 bases, leaving 8 bases not matched to a gene. TCRdb re-called the 5' RACE reads through MiXCR, storing one row per CDR3 protein. The sample includes roughly 300,000 distinct CDR3 sequences, 7% to 10% of them seen just once. V and J are TRBV10-3 and TRBJ1-2, with 8 bases that match TRBD1. Input material: PBMCs or a T cell subset sorted from them (not recorded which). The TCR was taken from a man between 18 and 35 years old who had mild COVID-19 (a few samples of this study predate the infection). Cell type and time point are not known. CDR3 amino acids: CAISESAGGLAGYTF. The DNA for the CDR3 is TGTGCCATCAGTGAGTCTGCAGGGGGCTTGGCCGGCTACACCTTC.